This T cell receptor (beta chain) was sequenced in a study of T cell repertoires in cytomegalovirus infection. Study-wide results and limits: Within the response measured ex vivo, HLA-C-restricted CMV-specific TCR beta clonotypes were dominant.

This clonotype was seen a few times. Its antigen is currently unknown. TCRdb ran MiXCR on the reads and lists one entry per CDR3 protein. The table records approximately 500,000 distinct CDR3 sequences, 25% to 35% of them present only once. Germline lookup yields CDR1 LGHDT and CDR2 YNNKEL (reference sequence). CDR3 length: 15 residues. V lost 5 bases to trimming and J lost 7 bases, with 17 bases between them. Sequenced material: cultured PBMCs, taken from culture after CMV antigen stimulation. The sequence derives from a human donor in good health (CMV status not recorded). Some clones in this sample may be carry-over from other donors' samples. J is TRBJ2-2 and V is TRBV3-1, with a weak D call TRBD2 (6 bases). The CDR3 sequence: CASSWSGTLDGELFF. As DNA, the CDR3 is TGTGCCAGCAGCTGGTCCGGGACTTTAGACGGGGAGCTGTTTTTT.